The sequence of this TCR beta chain was determined in a study of blood T cell repertoires in COVID-19. This clone was found a few times. CDR1 GTSNPN and CDR2 SVGIG come from the germline V gene (reference sequence). J was trimmed by 6 bases and V by 4 bases; bases with no gene match: 11. The length of the CDR3 is 14 residues. Per the study methods: Estimates of nucleated cell counts were drawn from the amplification of reference gene primers. Using immunoSEQ multiplex PCR, the repertoire was profiled, and TCRdb retains in-frame clones only, with some absent. V, J and clone size were drawn from that table, and D and trimming were deduced from the DNA. The table records approximately 50,000 clones, around 85% of them present only once.

V and J are TRBV30 and TRBJ2-7; 8 bases line up with TRBD1. The source of this sequence is a man in his 60s with acute or convalescent COVID-19. Sequences were obtained from peripheral blood. CDR3 region: CAWKVGRGHGEQYF. The DNA for the CDR3 is TGTGCCTGGAAGGTCGGCAGGGGGCATGGCGAGCAGTACTTC.